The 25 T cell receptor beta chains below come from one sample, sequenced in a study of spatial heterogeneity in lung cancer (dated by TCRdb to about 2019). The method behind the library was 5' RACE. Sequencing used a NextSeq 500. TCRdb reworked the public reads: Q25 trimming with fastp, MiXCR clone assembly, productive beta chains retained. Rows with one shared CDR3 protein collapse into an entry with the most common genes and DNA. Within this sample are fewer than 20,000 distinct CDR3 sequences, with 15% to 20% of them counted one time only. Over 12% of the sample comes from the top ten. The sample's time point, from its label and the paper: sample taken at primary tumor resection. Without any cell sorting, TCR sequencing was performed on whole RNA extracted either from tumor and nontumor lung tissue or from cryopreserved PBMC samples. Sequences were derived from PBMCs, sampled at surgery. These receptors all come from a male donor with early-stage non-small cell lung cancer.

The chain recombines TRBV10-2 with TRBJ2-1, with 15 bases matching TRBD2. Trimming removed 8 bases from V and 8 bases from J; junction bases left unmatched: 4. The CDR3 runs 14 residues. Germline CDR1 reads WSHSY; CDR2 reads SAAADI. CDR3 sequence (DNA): TGCGCCAGCGGAGGACTAGCGGGGGGGCATGAGCAGTTCTTC. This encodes CASGGLAGGHEQFF.

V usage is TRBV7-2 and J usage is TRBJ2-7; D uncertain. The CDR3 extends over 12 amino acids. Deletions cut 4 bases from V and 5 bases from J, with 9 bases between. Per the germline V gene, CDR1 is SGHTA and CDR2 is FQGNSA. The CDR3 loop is CASSWAVDEQYF. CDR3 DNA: TGTGCCAGCAGCTGGGCGGTCGACGAGCAGTACTTC.

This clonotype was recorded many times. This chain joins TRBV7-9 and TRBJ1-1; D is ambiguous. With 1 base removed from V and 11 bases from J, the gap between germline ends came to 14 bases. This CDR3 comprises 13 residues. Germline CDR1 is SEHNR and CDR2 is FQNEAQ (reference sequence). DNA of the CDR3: TGTGCCAGCAGCTTAGACCAGGTTGTGGCCGCTTTCTTT. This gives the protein CASSLDQVVAAFF.

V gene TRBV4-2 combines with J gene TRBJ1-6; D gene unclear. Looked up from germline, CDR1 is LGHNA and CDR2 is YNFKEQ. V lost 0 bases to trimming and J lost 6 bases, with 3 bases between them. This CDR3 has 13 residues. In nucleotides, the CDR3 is TGTGCCAGCAGCCAAGACCCTAATTCACCCCTCCACTTT. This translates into CASSQDPNSPLHF.

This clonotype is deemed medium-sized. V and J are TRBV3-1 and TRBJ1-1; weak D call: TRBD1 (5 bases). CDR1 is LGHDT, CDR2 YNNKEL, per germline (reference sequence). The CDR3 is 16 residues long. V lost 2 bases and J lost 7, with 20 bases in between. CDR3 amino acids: CASSQPRGAGEGEAFF. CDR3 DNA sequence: TGTGCCAGCAGCCAACCGAGGGGCGCTGGAGAAGGTGAAGCTTTCTTT.

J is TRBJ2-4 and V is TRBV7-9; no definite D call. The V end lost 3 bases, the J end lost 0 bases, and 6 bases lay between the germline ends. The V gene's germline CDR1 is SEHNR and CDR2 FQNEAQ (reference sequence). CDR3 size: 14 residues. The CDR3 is CASSLNLAKNIQYF. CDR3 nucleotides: TGTGCCAGCAGCTTGAACTTAGCCAAAAACATTCAGTACTTC.

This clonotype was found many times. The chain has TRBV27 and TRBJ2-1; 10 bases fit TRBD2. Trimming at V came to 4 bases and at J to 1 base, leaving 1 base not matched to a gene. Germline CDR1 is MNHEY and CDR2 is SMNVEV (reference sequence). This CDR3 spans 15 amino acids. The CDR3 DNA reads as TGTGCCAGCAGTTATAGCGGGGGGTCCTACAATGAGCAGTTCTTC. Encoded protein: CASSYSGGSYNEQFF.

CDR3 nucleotides: TGCAGCGGGTTACAAGAGACCCAGTACTTC. It is translated as CSGLQETQYF. V is TRBV29-1 and J is TRBJ2-5; D call uncertain. Germline CDR1 SQVTM, CDR2 ANQGSEA. The CDR3 spans 10 residues. V lost 7 bases and J 2 bases, leaving 5 bases between the germline ends.

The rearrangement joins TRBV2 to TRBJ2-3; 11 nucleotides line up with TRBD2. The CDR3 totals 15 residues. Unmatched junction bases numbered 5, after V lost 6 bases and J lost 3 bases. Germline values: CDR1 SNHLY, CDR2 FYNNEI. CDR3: CASSQLAGETDTQYF. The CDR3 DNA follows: TGTGCCAGCAGCCAACTAGCGGGGGAGACAGATACGCAGTATTTT.

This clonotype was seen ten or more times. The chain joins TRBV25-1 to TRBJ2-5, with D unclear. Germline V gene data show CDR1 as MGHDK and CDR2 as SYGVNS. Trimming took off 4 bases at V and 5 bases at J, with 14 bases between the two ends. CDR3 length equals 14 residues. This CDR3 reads CASSVPDGRETQYF. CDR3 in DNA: TGTGCCAGCAGTGTACCAGATGGGCGGGAGACCCAGTACTTC.

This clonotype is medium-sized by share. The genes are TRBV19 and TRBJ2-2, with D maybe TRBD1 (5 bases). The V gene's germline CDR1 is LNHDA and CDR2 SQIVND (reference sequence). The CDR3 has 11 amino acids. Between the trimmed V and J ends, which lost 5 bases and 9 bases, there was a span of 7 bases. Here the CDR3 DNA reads TGTGCCAGTAGTGTGGACAGGGAGCTGTTTTTT. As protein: CASSVDRELFF.

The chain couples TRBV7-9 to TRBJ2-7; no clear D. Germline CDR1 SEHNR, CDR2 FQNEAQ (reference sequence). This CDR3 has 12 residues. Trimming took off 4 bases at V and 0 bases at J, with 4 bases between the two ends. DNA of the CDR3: TGTGCCAGCAGCTCTGTCTCCTACGAGCAGTACTTC. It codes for CASSSVSYEQYF.

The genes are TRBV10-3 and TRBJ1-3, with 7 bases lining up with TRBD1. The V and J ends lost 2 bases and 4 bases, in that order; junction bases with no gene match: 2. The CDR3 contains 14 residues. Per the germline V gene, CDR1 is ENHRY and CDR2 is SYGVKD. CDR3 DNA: TGTGCCATCAGTGAGGACAGGGACGGAAACACCATATATTTT. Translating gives CAISEDRDGNTIYF.

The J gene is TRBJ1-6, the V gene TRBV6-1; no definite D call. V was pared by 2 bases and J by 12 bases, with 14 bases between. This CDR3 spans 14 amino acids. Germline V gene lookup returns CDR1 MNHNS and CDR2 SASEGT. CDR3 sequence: CASSESGQVRPLHF. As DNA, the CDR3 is TGTGCCAGCAGTGAATCCGGCCAGGTGCGACCCCTCCACTTT.

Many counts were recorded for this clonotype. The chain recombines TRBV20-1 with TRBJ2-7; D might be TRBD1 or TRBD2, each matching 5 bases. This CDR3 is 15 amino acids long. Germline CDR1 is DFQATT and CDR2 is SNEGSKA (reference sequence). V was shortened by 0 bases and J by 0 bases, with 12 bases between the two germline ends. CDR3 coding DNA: TGCAGTGCTAGAGATTTACGGGGCTCCTCCTACGAGCAGTACTTC. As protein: CSARDLRGSSYEQYF.

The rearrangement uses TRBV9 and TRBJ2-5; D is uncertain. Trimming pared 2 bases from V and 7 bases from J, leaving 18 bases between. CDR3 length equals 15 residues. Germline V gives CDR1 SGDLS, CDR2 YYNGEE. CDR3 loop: CASSVEDTTWGTQYF. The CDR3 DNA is TGTGCCAGCAGCGTCGAAGACACAACCTGGGGGACCCAGTACTTC.

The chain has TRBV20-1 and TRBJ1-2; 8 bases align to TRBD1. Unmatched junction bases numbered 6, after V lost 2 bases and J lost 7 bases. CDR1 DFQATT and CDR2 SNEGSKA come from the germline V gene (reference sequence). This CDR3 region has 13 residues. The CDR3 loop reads CSARMSRGLGYTF. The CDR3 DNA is TGCAGTGCTAGAATGTCCAGGGGGCTTGGCTACACCTTC.

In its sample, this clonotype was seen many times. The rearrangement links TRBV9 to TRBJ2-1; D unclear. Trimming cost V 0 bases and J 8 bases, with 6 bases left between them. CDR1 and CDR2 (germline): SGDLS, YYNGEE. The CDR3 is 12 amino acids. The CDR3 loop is CASSVGGHEQFF. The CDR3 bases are TGTGCCAGCAGCGTAGGAGGTCATGAGCAGTTCTTC.

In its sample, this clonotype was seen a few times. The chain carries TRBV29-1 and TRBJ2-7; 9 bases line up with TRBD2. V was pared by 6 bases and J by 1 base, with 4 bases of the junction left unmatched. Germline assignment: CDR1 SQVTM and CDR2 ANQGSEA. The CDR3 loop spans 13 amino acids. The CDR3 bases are TGCAGCGTAGCGGGGGGACCTTCCTACGAGCAGTACTTC. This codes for CSVAGGPSYEQYF.

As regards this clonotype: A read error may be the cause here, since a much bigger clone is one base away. CDR3: CSSDGRRSGNTIYF. The CDR3 DNA follows: TGCAGCTCGGACGGACGAAGATCTGGAAACACCATATATTTT. V gene TRBV29-1 combines with J gene TRBJ1-3; D remains ambiguous. The CDR3 sequence is 14 residues long. CDR1 SQVTM and CDR2 ANQGSEA come from the germline V gene. V was pared by 8 bases and J by 1 base, with 15 bases between.

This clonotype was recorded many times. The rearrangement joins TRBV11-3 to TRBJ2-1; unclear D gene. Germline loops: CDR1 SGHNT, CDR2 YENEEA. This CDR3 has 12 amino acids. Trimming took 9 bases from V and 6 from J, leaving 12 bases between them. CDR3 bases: TGTGCCAGTTCCTCCCTAGGCAATGAGCAGTTCTTC. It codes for CASSSLGNEQFF.

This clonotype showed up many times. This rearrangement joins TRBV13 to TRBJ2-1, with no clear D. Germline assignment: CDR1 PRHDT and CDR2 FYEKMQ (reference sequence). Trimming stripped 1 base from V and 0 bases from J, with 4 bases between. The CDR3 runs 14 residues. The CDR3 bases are TGTGCCAGCAGCTTAGAGAGCTCCTACAATGAGCAGTTCTTC. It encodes CASSLESSYNEQFF. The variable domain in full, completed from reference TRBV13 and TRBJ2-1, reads AAGVIQSPRHLIKEKRETATLKCYPIPRHDTVYWYQQGPGQDPQFLISFYEKMQSDKGSIPDRFSAQQFSDYHSELNMSSLELGDSALYFCASSLESSYNEQFFGPGTRLTVL.

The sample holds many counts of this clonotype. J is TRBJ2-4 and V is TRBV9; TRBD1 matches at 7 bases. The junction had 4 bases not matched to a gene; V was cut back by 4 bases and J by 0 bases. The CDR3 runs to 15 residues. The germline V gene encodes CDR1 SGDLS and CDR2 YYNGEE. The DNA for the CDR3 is TGTGCCAGCAGCCTGACAGGGAGAGCCAAAAACATTCAGTACTTC. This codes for CASSLTGRAKNIQYF.

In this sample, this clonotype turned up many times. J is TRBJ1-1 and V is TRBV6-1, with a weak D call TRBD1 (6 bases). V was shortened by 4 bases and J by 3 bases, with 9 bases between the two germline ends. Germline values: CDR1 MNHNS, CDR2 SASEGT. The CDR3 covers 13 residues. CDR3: CASSGSGDTEAFF. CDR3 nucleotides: TGTGCCAGCAGTGGGTCAGGGGACACTGAAGCTTTCTTT.

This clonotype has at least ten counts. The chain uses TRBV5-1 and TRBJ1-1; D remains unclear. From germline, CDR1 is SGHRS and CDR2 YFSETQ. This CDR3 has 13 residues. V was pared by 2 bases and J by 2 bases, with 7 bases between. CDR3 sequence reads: CASSLPPNTEAFF. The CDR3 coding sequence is TGCGCCAGCAGCTTACCACCTAACACTGAAGCTTTCTTT.